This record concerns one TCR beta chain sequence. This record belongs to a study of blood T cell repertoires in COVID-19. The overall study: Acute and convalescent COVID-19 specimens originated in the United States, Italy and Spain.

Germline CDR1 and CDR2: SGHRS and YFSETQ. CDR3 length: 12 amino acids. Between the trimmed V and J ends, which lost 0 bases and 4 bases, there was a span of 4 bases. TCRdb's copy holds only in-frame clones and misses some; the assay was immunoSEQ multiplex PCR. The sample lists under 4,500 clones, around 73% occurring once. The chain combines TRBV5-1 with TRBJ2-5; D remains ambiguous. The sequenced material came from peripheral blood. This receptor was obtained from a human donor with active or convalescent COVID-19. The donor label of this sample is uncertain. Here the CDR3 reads CASSLGAETQYF. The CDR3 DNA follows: TGCGCCAGCAGCTTGGGGGCAGAGACCCAGTACTTC. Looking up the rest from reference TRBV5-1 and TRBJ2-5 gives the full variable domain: KAGVTQTPRYLIKTRGQQVTLSCSPISGHRSVSWYQQTPGQGLQFLFEYFSETQRNKGNFPGRFSGRQFSNSRSEMNVSTLELGDSALYLCASSLGAETQYFGPGTRLLVL.